The clone carrying this T cell receptor beta chain has just a few counts. The authors' processing: Samples contained a median of around 89,000 TCRs, with a range of about 23,224 to 750,000. In TCRdb, the 5' RACE reads were re-called with MiXCR into one record per CDR3 protein. The V and J calls here are based on TCRdb, not the publication. The data show tens of thousands of distinct CDR3 sequences, with about 15% seen just once and around 7% held by the top ten. These data originate in a study of human T cells and chemical hapten exposure. Total RNA was isolated from whole blood that had not been fractionated. Germline CDR1 and CDR2: SQVTM and ANQGSEA. The CDR3 contains 17 residues. V trimming: 0 bases; J trimming: 2 bases; junction bases outside the gene matches: 6.

This rearrangement joins TRBV29-1 to TRBJ2-6; 8 bases agree with TRBD1. This clonotype was obtained from a female donor in good health. In DNA form, the CDR3 reads TGCAGCGTTGAAGAGGCAGGGGGCTGGGCTGGGGCCAACGTCCTGACTTTC. Its translation is CSVEEAGGWAGANVLTF.